The 14 T cell receptor beta chains reported below all come from one sample, sequenced in a study of T cell responses to AZD1222 COVID-19 vaccine (dated by TCRdb to 2020 to 2023). The sample's time point, from its label and the paper: baseline before first vaccination. The library was made by the immunoSEQ multiplex PCR assay. The table was pulled from immuneACCESS by TCRdb, which kept in-frame rearrangements only. Such tables lose some clones; where checked, under half of the loss comes from unresolved V genes, and the rest has no known cause. In all, the sample holds roughly 120,000 clones, and approximately 90% of those were seen once. Clones ranked in the top ten supply over 15% of the sample. The starting material was peripheral blood, obtained on day 0 of AZD1222 vaccination. These receptors were collected from an adult in good health.

This clone occurred once. This chain uses TRBV7-2 with TRBJ2-1; no firm D call. Between the trimmed V and J ends, which lost 0 bases and 2 bases, there was a span of 8 bases. CDR1 and CDR2 from the germline V gene are SGHTA and FQGNSA. This CDR3 contains 15 residues. CDR3 region: CASSLAWGPYNEQFF. The CDR3 DNA reads as TGTGCCAGCAGCTTAGCATGGGGTCCCTACAATGAGCAGTTCTTC.

The V gene is TRBV6-5, the J gene TRBJ2-3; no definite D call. The germline gives CDR1 MNHEY, CDR2 SVGAGI. The CDR3 runs to 12 residues. Deletions cut 5 bases from V and 2 bases from J, with 5 bases between. The CDR3 sequence: CASSPNTDTQYF. The CDR3 nucleotides are TGTGCCAGCAGTCCAAACACAGATACGCAGTATTTT.

The chain is built from TRBV5-4 and TRBJ1-2; 8 positions match TRBD1. The CDR3 is 15 amino acids. V gave up 4 bases and J gave up 1 base; unmatched junction bases: 6. Germline CDR1 reads SGHNT; CDR2 reads YYREEE (reference sequence). CDR3 in DNA: TGTGCCAGCAGCCCCCCGGACAGGGATAACTATGGCTACACCTTC. This encodes CASSPPDRDNYGYTF.

The gene calls are TRBV7-6 and TRBJ2-1; 7 nucleotides agree with TRBD2. Trimming at V came to 6 bases and at J to 7 bases, leaving 6 bases not matched to a gene. CDR1 is SGHVS and CDR2 is FNYEAQ in the germline V gene. There are 13 residues in the CDR3. CDR3 DNA: TGTGCCAGCAGTAGGCGGGGGAGTAATGAGCAGTTCTTC. It translates to CASSRRGSNEQFF. The complete variable domain, with remaining parts taken from reference TRBV7-6 and TRBJ2-1, reads GAGVSQSPRYKVTKRGQDVALRCDPISGHVSLYWYRQALGQGPEFLTYFNYEAQQDKSGLPNDRFSAERPEGSISTLTIQRTEQRDSAMYRCASSRRGSNEQFFGPGTRLTVL.

The chain recombines TRBV3-1 (or the pseudogene TRBV3-2) with TRBJ2-1; 8 bases align to TRBD1. CDR1 and CDR2 (germline): LGHDT, YNNKEL (reference sequence). V dropped 2 bases and J dropped 5; count of bases not matched to a gene: 5. The CDR3 is 15 residues long. DNA of the CDR3: TGTGCCAGCAGCCAAACCTCGACAGGGGACAATGAGCAGTTCTTC. The encoded protein is CASSQTSTGDNEQFF.

This chain links TRBV6-5 with TRBJ2-3, with a tentative D call TRBD1 (6 bases). Trimming removed 2 bases at V and 5 bases at J, with 11 bases between. Germline V gene sequence: CDR1 MNHEY, CDR2 SVGAGI. The CDR3 extends over 14 amino acids. In DNA, the CDR3 is TGTGCCAGCAGTTACACCGACAGGATAGATACGCAGTATTTT. This sequence encodes CASSYTDRIDTQYF.

V usage is TRBV6-1 and J usage is TRBJ2-1; TRBD2 matches 7 bases. V shed 1 base and J 1 base; nucleotides not matched to a gene: 1. The CDR3 sequence is 15 residues long. Per the germline V gene, CDR1 is MNHNS and CDR2 is SASEGT. CDR3 residues: CASSEVGGSYNEQFF. Written as DNA, the CDR3 is TGTGCCAGCAGTGAAGTGGGAGGGTCCTACAATGAGCAGTTCTTC.

V and J are TRBV9 and TRBJ1-6; the D is unclear. Per germline, CDR1 SGDLS and CDR2 YYNGEE. This CDR3 contains 14 residues. V lost 4 bases and J lost 6, with 11 bases in between. CDR3 in DNA: TGTGCCAGCAGCCCCTTGGTAGTTAATTCACCCCTCCACTTT. The encoded protein is CASSPLVVNSPLHF.

The rearrangement uses TRBV5-4 and TRBJ2-7, with TRBD1 matching 10 bases. This CDR3 region has 14 residues. The trim removed 4 bases at V and 6 bases at J, leaving 7 bases unmatched. Germline V CDR1 and CDR2: SGHNT, YYREEE (reference sequence). CDR3 in amino acids: CASSPGTGAFEQYF. As DNA, the CDR3 is TGTGCCAGCAGCCCCGGGACAGGGGCTTTCGAGCAGTACTTC.

This clone was recorded a few times. The rearrangement uses TRBV5-4 and TRBJ1-6; perhaps TRBD1 as D (5 bases). V lost 0 bases to trimming and J lost 6 bases, with 13 bases between them. The CDR3 loop spans 16 amino acids. The germline gives CDR1 SGHNT, CDR2 YYREEE (reference sequence). CDR3 DNA: TGTGCCAGCAGCTTGGGGCAGGGACGGGCTAATTCACCCCTCCACTTT. As protein: CASSLGQGRANSPLHF.

This clone was counted between two and nine times. CDR3 amino acids: CASSQTGVKNTEAFF. CDR3 DNA sequence: TGTGCCAGCAGCCAGACAGGGGTCAAGAACACTGAAGCTTTCTTT. V is TRBV7-2 and J is TRBJ1-1; 8 bases are shared with TRBD1. This CDR3 spans 15 amino acids. CDR1 is SGHTA and CDR2 is FQGNSA in the germline V gene. V gave up 5 bases and J gave up 1 base; unmatched junction bases: 6.

V gene TRBV24-1 combines with J gene TRBJ2-2, with D unclear. The germline V gene encodes CDR1 KGHDR and CDR2 SFDVKD. This CDR3 contains 12 residues. V was cut by 5 bases and J by 3 bases, with 3 bases left in between. Here the CDR3 reads CATSVDTGELFF. DNA for the CDR3: TGTGCCACCAGTGTAGACACCGGGGAGCTGTTTTTT.

This sequence joins TRBV28 and TRBJ2-1; D gene unclear. With 4 bases removed from V and 0 bases from J, the gap between germline ends came to 16 bases. CDR3 length: 17 residues. Germline V lookup: CDR1 MDHEN, CDR2 SYDVKM. CDR3 DNA: TGTGCCAGCAGTTCTCAACCCGAAGAGAGCTCCTACAATGAGCAGTTCTTC. Translating gives CASSSQPEESSYNEQFF.

The J gene is TRBJ2-4, the V gene TRBV2; TRBD1 matches at 7 bases. The germline V gene has CDR1 SNHLY and CDR2 FYNNEI. This CDR3 contains 14 residues. Losses at the gene ends were 7 bases for V and 5 bases for J; bases not matched to a gene: 8. The CDR3 DNA sequence: TGTGCCAGCACCTCACAGGGGTTCGAAAACATTCAGTACTTC. Translation gives CASTSQGFENIQYF.